The 8 T cell receptor beta chains listed next were all sequenced from one sample in a study of control samples from healthy donors and cancer patients. Assay: immunoSEQ multiplex PCR; the TCRdb copy retains only in-frame clones and omits some. The table lists 190,000 or so clones, approximately 92% of them singletons. Sequenced material: blood. The source is a man aged 18 to 35 in good health.

This CDR3 is CASTFAGTEAFF. CDR3 nucleotides: TGTGCCAGCACGTTTGCTGGGACTGAAGCTTTCTTT. V and J are TRBV12-3 or TRBV12-4 and TRBJ1-1, with D unclear. CDR3 length: 12 residues. V was shortened by 7 bases and J by 5 bases, with 11 bases between the two germline ends.

The chain combines TRBV10-3 with TRBJ1-3, with D uncertain. V was cut by 5 bases and J by 1 base, with 9 bases left in between. CDR3 length equals 14 residues. Germline loops: CDR1 ENHRY, CDR2 SYGVKD. This CDR3 is CAISFGGSGNTIYF. The CDR3 DNA follows: TGTGCCATCAGTTTTGGAGGGTCTGGAAACACCATATATTTT.

The CDR3 spells CASTRQDYGYTF. The CDR3 nucleotides read TGTGCCAGCACCCGGCAGGACTATGGCTACACCTTC. The chain employs TRBV6-6 and TRBJ1-2; D not certain. Germline V gene data show CDR1 as MNHNY and CDR2 as SVGAGI (reference sequence). The CDR3 has 12 residues. V dropped 7 bases and J dropped 3 bases, with 9 bases sitting between them.

The chain couples TRBV7-3 to TRBJ1-6; D is unresolved. V gave up 5 bases and J gave up 7 bases, with 15 bases separating them. Germline assignment: CDR1 SGHTA and CDR2 FQGTGA. The CDR3 contains 15 residues. DNA of the CDR3: TGTGCCAGCAGCCAAGCTGCGGGTGGAAATTCACCCCTCCACTTT. It yields the protein CASSQAAGGNSPLHF.

This chain links TRBV21-1 with TRBJ1-5. TRBV21-1 is a known pseudogene. There are 15 residues in the CDR3. The CDR3 spells CASSNGGNGGQPQHF. The CDR3 bases are TGTGCCAGCAGCAACGGGGGTAATGGTGGTCAGCCCCAGCATTTT.

This clone showed up just a few times. The V gene is TRBV3-1 (or the pseudogene TRBV3-2), the J gene TRBJ2-7; weak D call: TRBD2 (6 bases). This CDR3 has 15 residues. The germline CDR1 and CDR2 sequences are LGHDT and YNNKEL (reference sequence). Trimming removed 1 base at V and 2 bases at J, with 12 bases between. DNA of the CDR3: TGTGCCAGCAGCCAAGTCCCCGGGGGAACCTACGAGCAGTACTTC. Protein: CASSQVPGGTYEQYF.

The chain employs TRBV4-1 and TRBJ2-1; 8 bases fit TRBD2. V trimming: 4 bases; J trimming: 15 bases; junction bases outside the gene matches: 11. The CDR3 spans 13 residues. Germline lookup yields CDR1 MGHRA and CDR2 YSYEKL. CDR3 DNA: TGCGCCAGCAGCCCTAGCTCCCCGGGACTAGTGTTCTTC. Residues: CASSPSSPGLVFF.

This chain joins TRBV27 and TRBJ2-7; a weak D match, TRBD1 (5 bases). Germline assignment: CDR1 MNHEY and CDR2 SMNVEV (reference sequence). The CDR3 consists of 13 residues. The ends were cut back, 3 bases at V and 4 bases at J, with 10 bases in the middle. CDR3 DNA: TGTGCCAGCAGTTTCAGCAGGGAATACGAGCAGTACTTC. Its protein is CASSFSREYEQYF.